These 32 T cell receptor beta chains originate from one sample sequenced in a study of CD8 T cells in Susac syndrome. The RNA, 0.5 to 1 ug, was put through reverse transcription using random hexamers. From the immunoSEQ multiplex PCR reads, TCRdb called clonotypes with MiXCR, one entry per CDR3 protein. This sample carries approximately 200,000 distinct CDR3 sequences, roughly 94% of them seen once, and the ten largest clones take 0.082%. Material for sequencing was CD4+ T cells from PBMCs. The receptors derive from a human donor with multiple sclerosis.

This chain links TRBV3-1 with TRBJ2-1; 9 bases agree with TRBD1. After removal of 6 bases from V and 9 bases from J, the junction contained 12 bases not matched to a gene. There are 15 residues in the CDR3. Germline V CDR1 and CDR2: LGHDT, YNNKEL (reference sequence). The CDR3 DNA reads TGTGCCAGCAGGCCCGGGACAGGGCGTACTATTGAGCAGTTCTTC. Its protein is CASRPGTGRTIEQFF.

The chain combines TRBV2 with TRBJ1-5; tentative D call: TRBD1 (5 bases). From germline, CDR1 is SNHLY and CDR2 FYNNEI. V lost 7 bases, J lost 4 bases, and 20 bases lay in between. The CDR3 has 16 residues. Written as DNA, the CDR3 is TGTGCCAGCAAGGGAGGTGAGGACAATGGAAATCAGCCCCAGCATTTT. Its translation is CASKGGEDNGNQPQHF.

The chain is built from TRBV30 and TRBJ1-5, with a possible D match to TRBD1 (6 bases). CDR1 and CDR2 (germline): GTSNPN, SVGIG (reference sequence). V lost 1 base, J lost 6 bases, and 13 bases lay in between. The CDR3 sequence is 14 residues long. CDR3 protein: CAWSGINRAQPQHF. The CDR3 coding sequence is TGTGCCTGGAGTGGGATTAACAGGGCTCAGCCCCAGCATTTT.

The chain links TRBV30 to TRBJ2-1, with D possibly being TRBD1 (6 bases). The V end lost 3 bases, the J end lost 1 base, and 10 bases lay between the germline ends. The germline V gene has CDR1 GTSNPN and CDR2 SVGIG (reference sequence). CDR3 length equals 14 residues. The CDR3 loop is CAWRNRVSYNEQFF. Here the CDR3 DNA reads TGTGCCTGGAGGAACAGGGTTTCCTACAATGAGCAGTTCTTC.

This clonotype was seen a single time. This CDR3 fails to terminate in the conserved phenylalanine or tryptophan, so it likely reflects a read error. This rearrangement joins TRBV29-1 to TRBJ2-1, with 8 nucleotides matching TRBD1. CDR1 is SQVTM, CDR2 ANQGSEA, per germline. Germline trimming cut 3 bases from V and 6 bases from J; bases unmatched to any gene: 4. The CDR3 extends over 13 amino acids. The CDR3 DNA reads TGCAGCGTTGACGGGACAGGAGTCAATGAGCAGTTCGTC. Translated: CSVDGTGVNEQFV.

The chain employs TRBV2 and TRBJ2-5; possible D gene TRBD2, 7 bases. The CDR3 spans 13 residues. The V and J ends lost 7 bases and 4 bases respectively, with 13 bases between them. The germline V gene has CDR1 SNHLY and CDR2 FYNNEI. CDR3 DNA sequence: TGTGCCAGCAAGGGCGGGGGCGGAGAGACCCAGTACTTC. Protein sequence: CASKGGGGETQYF.

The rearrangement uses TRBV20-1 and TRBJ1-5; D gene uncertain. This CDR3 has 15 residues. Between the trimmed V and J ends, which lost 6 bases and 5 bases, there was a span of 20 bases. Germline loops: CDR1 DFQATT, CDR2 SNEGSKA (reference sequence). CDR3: CSALEGSGHDQPQHF. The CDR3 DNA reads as TGCAGTGCGCTCGAGGGATCAGGCCACGATCAGCCCCAGCATTTT.

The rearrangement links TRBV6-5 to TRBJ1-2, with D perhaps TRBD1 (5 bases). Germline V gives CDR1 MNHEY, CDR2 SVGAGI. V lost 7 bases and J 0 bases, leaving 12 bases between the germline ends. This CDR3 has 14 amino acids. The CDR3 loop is CASMKAGANYGYTF. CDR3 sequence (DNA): TGTGCCAGCATGAAGGCGGGGGCTAACTATGGCTACACCTTC.

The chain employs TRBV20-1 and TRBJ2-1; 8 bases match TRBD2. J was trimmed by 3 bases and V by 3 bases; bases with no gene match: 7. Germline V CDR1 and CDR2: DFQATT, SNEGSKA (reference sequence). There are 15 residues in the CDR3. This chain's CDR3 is CSASPSGGFYNEQFF. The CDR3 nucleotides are TGCAGTGCTAGTCCGAGCGGGGGCTTCTACAATGAGCAGTTCTTC.

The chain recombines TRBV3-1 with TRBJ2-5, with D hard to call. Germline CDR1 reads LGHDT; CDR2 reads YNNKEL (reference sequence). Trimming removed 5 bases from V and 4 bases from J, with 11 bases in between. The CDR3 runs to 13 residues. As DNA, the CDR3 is TGTGCCAGCAGCGCGGTGAGGCTAGAGACCCAGTACTTC. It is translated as CASSAVRLETQYF.

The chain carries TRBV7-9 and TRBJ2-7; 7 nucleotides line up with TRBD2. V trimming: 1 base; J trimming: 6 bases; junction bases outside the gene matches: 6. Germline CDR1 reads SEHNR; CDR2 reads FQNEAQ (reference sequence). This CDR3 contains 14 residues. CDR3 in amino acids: CASSLVPPGGEQYF. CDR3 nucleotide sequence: TGTGCCAGCAGCTTAGTGCCCCCGGGGGGCGAGCAGTACTTC.

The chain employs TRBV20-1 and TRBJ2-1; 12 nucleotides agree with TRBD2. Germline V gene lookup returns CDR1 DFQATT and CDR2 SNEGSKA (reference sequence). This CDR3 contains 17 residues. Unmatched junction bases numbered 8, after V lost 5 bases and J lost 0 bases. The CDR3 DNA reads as TGCAGTGCTCTTAGGACTAGCGGGGCGTTCTCCTACAATGAGCAGTTCTTC. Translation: CSALRTSGAFSYNEQFF.

CDR3 DNA: TGTGCCTGGAGCGCCTGGGGGGTAGCCGGGGAGCTGTTTTTT. The encoded protein is CAWSAWGVAGELFF. The chain is built from TRBV30 and TRBJ2-2, with TRBD2 as a possible D gene (6 bases). Germline V CDR1 and CDR2: GTSNPN, SVGIG (reference sequence). Trimming shortened V by 3 bases and J by 6 bases, and 14 bases separated the two germline ends. CDR3 length equals 14 residues.

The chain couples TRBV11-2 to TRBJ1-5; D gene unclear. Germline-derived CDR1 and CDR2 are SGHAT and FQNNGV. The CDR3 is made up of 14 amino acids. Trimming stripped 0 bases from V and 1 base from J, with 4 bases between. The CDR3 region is CASSLDISNQPQHF. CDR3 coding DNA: TGTGCCAGCAGCTTAGACATCAGCAATCAGCCCCAGCATTTT.

CDR3 sequence: CASSPGTSGGANTGELFF. In DNA form, the CDR3 reads TGTGCCAGCAGCCCAGGGACTAGCGGGGGCGCGAACACCGGGGAGCTGTTTTTT. V and J are TRBV3-1 and TRBJ2-2; 14 bases are shared with TRBD2. The CDR3 has 18 amino acids. Germline assignment: CDR1 LGHDT and CDR2 YNNKEL (reference sequence). The J segment lost 0 bases and the V segment lost 4 bases, leaving 4 bases of the junction unmatched.

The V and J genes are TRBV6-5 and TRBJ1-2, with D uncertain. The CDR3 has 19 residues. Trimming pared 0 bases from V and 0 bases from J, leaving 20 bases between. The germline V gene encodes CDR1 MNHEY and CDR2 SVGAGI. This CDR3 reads CASSYSSGVEDGANYGYTF. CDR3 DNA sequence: TGTGCCAGCAGTTACTCTTCCGGGGTGGAAGATGGAGCTAACTATGGCTACACCTTC.

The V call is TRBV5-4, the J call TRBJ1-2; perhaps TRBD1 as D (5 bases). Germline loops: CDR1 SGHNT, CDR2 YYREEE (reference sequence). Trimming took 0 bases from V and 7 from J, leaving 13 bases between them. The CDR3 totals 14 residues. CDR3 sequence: CASSLAAQGGGYTF. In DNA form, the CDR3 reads TGTGCCAGCAGCTTGGCGGCCCAGGGAGGTGGCTACACCTTC. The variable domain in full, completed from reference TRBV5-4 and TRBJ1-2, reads ETGVTQSPTHLIKTRGQQVTLRCSSQSGHNTVSWYQQALGQGPQFIFQYYREEENGRGNFPPRFSGLQFPNYSSELNVNALELDDSALYLCASSLAAQGGGYTFGSGTRLTVV.

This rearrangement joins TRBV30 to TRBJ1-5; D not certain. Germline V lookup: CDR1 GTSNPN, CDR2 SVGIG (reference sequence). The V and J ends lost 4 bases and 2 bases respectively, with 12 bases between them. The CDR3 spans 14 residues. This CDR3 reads CAWTLPSGNQPQHF. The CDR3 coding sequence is TGTGCCTGGACGTTACCTTCCGGCAATCAGCCCCAGCATTTT.

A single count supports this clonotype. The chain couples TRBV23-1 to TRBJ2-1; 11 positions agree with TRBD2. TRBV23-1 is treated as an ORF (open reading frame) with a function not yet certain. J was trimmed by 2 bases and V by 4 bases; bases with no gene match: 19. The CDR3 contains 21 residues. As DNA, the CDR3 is TGCGCCAGCAGTCTCAAGAATAGGTGGCTAGCGGGGGGCGTCACCTACAATGAGCAGTTCTTC. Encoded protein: CASSLKNRWLAGGVTYNEQFF.

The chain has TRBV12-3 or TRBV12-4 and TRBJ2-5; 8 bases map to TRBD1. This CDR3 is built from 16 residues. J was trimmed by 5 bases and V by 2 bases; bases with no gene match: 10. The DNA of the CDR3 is TGTGCCAGCAGTTTACAGGGGGCGCGGAGCCGGGAGACCCAGTACTTC. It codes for CASSLQGARSRETQYF.

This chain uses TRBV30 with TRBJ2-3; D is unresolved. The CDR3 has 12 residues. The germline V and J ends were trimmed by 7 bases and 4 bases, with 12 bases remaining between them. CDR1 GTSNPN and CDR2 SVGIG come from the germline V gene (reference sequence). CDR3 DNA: TGTGCCTTAAACTCGGGTGCAGATACGCAGTATTTT. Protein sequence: CALNSGADTQYF.

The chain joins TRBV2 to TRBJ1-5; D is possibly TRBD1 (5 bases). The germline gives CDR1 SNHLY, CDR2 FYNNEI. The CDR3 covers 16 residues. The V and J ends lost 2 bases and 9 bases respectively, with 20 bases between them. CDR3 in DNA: TGTGCCAGCAGTGAAATGACGGCCCCGGGGCAGCGGCCCCAGCATTTT. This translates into CASSEMTAPGQRPQHF.

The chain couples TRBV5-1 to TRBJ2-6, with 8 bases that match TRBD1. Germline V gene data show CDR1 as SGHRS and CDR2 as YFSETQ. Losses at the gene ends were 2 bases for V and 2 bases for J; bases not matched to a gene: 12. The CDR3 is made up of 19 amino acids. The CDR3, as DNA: TGCGCCAGCAGCTTTGGGGTGCCCCAGGGGGCAGCTGGGGCCAACGTCCTGACTTTC. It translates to CASSFGVPQGAAGANVLTF.

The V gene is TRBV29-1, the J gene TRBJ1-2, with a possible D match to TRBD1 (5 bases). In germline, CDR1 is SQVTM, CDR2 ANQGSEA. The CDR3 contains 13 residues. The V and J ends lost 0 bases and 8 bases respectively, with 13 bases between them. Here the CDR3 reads CSVEDEGVGGYTF. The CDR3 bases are TGCAGCGTTGAAGATGAAGGGGTCGGGGGCTACACCTTC.

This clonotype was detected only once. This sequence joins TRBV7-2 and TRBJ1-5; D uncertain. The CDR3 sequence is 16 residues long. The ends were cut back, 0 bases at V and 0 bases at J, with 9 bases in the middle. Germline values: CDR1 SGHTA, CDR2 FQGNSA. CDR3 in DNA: TGTGCCAGCAGCTTAGCGGGCGGCTTTAGCAATCAGCCCCAGCATTTT. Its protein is CASSLAGGFSNQPQHF.

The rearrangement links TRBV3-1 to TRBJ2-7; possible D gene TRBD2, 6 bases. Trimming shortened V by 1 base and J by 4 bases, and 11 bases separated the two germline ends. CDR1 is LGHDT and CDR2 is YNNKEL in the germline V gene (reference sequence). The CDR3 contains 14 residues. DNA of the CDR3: TGTGCCAGCAGCCAAGCGGCTAGCGAATACGAGCAGTACTTC. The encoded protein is CASSQAASEYEQYF.

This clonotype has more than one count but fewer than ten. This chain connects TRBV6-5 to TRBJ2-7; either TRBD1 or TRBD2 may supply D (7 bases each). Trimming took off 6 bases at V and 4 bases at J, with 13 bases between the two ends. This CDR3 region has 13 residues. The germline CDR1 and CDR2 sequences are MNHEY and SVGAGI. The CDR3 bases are TGTGCCAGCAGCCCCAGGGGGGGTTACGAGCAGTACTTC. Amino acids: CASSPRGGYEQYF.

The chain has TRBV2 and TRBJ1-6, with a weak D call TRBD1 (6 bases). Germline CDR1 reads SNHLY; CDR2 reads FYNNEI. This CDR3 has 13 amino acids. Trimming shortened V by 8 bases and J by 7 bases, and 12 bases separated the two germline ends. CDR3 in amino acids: CASDLRGNSPLHF. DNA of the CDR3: TGTGCCAGCGACCTAAGGGGGAATTCACCCCTCCACTTT.

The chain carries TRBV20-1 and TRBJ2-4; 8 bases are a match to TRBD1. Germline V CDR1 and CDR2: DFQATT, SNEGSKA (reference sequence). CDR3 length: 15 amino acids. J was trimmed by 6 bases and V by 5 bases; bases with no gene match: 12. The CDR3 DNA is TGCAGTGCTTCGACAGGGGTCCCCTATGTAAACATTCAGTACTTC. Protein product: CSASTGVPYVNIQYF.

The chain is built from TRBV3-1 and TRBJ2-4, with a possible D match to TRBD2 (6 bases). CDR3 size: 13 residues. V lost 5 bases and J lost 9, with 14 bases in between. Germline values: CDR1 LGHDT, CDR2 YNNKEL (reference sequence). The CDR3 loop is CASSEGTVGIQYF. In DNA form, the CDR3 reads TGTGCCAGCAGCGAAGGGACTGTTGGCATTCAGTACTTC.

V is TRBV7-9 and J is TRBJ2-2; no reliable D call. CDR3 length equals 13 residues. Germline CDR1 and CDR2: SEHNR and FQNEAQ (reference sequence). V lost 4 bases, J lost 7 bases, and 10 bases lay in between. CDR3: CASSSNGVGELFF. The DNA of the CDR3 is TGTGCCAGCAGCTCCAATGGGGTCGGGGAGCTGTTTTTT.

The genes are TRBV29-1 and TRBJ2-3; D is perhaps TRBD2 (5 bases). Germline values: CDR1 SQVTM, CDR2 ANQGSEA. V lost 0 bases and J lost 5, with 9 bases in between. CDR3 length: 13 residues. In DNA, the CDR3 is TGCAGCGTTGAAGAGTCACGGGGAGATACGCAGTATTTT. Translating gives CSVEESRGDTQYF.